This T cell receptor (beta chain) was identified during a study of T cells in localized non-small cell lung cancer. Study-wide points: A median of approximately 54 clones ranked among the top 100 in tumor appeared in adjacent lung. Adjacent uninvolved lung tissue had the highest T cell clonality, exceeding tumor.

Deletions cut 5 bases from V and 4 bases from J, with 14 bases between. CDR1 and CDR2 (germline): SGHNT, YENEEA. CDR3 length equals 14 residues. The repertoire was sequenced with immunoSEQ multiplex PCR; TCRdb's copy has only in-frame clones and lacks some. Among more than 2,500 clones listed, 25% to 35% were seen once. The sample holds a few counts of this clone. Antigen: not known. The sequencing here drew on lung tumor tissue, taken before any cancer treatment. V usage is TRBV11-3 and J usage is TRBJ2-5, with D maybe TRBD1 (6 bases). This TCR came from a male donor older than 55 with stage II squamous cell lung carcinoma. This CDR3 is CASSQTTGTETQYF. CDR3 nucleotides: TGTGCCAGCAGCCAGACGACAGGTACAGAGACCCAGTACTTC.